This T cell receptor (beta chain) was observed in a study of OX40 agonist ivuxolimab in advanced cancers. Study-wide background: Past anti-PD-1, anti-PD-L1 or anti-CTLA-4 therapy was accepted, and 35% to 45% had received some.

CDR3 length equals 12 residues. Per the germline V gene, CDR1 is SNHLY and CDR2 is FYNNEI. V was shortened by 6 bases and J by 3 bases, with 6 bases between the two germline ends. Patients with autoimmune history or systemic immunosuppression were excluded. Clones were sequenced by immunoSEQ multiplex PCR, and TCRdb holds only the in-frame ones, with some missing. This table holds tens of thousands of clones, around 86% found once. This receptor was obtained from an adult with an advanced solid tumor such as melanoma, head and neck, liver or kidney cancer. The starting material was CD4+ or CD8+ T cells sorted from blood, obtained in a trial of the OX40 agonist ivuxolimab. The chain is built from TRBV2 and TRBJ1-3; D is unclear. This CDR3 is CASRVDGNTIYF. The CDR3 DNA reads TGTGCCAGCAGGGTAGATGGAAACACCATATATTTT.